The subject of this entry is one T cell receptor beta chain. What it recognizes is unknown. These data are taken from a study of cytomegalovirus exposure and HLA in healthy donors. Study in general: Previous work identified roughly 110 million unique TCR beta sequences from 150 million to 200 million T cells. Study-wide points: Several of the most significant clusters appeared, in a later analysis, to be linked to common viral pathogens. In a later analysis, at a false discovery rate of 0.05, roughly 17,000 TCR beta sequences matched HLA alleles.

Although they were nominally healthy when sampled, donors likely had unrecorded immune exposures. The PCR contained 60 Vbeta and 13 Jbeta primers. The table came from immunoSEQ multiplex PCR; TCRdb's copy has only in-frame clones and leaves some out. The table lists roughly 120,000 clones. The CDR3 runs to 13 residues. The V and J ends lost 2 bases and 8 bases respectively, with 10 bases between them. Per germline, CDR1 LGHNA and CDR2 YSLEER. The source is a man aged 35-49 years in good health and CMV-seronegative. Sequenced input: PBMCs. The V and J genes are TRBV4-3 and TRBJ2-1; no reliable D call. This chain's CDR3 is CASSQLGADEQFF. The CDR3 DNA reads as TGCGCCAGCAGCCAACTAGGAGCCGATGAGCAGTTCTTC.